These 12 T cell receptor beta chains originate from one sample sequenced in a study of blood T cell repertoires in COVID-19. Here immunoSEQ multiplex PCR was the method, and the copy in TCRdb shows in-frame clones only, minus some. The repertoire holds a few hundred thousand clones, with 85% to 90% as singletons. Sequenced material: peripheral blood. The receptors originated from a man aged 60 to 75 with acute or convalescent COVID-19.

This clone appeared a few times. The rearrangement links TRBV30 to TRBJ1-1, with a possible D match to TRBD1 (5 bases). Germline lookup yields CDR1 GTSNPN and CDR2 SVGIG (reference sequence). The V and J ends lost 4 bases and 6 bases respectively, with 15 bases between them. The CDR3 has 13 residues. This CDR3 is CAWKVGGASEAFF. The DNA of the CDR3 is TGTGCCTGGAAGGTCGGCGGGGCCTCTGAAGCTTTCTTT. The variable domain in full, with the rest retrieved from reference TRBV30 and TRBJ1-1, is SQTIHQWPATLVQPVGSPLSLECTVEGTSNPNLYWYRQAAGRGLQLLFYSVGIGQISSEVPQNLSASRPQDRQFILSSKKLLLSDSGFYLCAWKVGGASEAFFGQGTRLTVV.

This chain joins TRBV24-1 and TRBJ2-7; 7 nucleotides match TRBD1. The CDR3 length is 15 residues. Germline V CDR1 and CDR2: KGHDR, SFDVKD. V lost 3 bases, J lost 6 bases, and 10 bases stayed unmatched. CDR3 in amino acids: CATSDPLRTGPEQYF. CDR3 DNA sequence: TGTGCCACCAGTGATCCCCTCCGGACAGGACCCGAGCAGTACTTC.

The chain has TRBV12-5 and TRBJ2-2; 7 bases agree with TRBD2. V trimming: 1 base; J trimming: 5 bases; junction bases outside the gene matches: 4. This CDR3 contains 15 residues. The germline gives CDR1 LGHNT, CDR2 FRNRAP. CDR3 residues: CASGLAGGWTGELFF. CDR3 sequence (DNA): TGTGCTAGTGGTTTGGCGGGAGGTTGGACCGGGGAGCTGTTTTTT.

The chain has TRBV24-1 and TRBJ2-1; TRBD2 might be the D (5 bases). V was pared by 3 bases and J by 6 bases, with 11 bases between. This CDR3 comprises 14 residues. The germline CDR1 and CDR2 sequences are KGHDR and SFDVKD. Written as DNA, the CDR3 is TGTGCCACCAGTGATCCGCCAGAGGGCAATGAGCAGTTCTTC. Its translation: CATSDPPEGNEQFF.

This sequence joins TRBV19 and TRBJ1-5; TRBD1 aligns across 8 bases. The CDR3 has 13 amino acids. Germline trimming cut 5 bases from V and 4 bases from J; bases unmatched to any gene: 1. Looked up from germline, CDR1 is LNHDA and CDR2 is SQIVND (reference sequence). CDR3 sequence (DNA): TGTGCCAGTAGTGACAGGGGTAATCAGCCCCAGCATTTT. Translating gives CASSDRGNQPQHF.

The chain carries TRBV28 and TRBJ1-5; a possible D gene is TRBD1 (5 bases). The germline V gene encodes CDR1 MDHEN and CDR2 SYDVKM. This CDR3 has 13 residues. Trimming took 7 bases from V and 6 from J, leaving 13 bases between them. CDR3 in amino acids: CASMTVGSQPQHF. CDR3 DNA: TGTGCCAGCATGACAGTGGGCAGTCAGCCCCAGCATTTT.

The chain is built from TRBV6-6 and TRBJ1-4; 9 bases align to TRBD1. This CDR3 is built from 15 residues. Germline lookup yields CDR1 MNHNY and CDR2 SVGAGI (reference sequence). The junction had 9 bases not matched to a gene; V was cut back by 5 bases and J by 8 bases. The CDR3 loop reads CASSSGGQGYEKLFF. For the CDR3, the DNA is TGTGCCAGCAGTAGCGGGGGACAGGGTTACGAAAAACTGTTTTTT.

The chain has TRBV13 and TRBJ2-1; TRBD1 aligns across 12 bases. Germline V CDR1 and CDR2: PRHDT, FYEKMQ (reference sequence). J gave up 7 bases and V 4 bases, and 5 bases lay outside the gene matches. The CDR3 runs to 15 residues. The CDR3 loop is CASSYRDRGRNEQFF. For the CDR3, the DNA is TGTGCCAGCAGCTACCGGGACAGGGGGCGGAATGAGCAGTTCTTC.

Here the CDR3 reads CASSYRRTVLNTEAFF. CDR3 sequence (DNA): TGTGCCAGCAGTTACCGTAGGACAGTATTGAACACTGAAGCTTTCTTT. The chain links TRBV6-5 to TRBJ1-1, with D perhaps matching TRBD1 (6 bases). The CDR3 length is 16 residues. Germline loops: CDR1 MNHEY, CDR2 SVGAGI. Deletions cut 2 bases from V and 0 bases from J, with 13 bases between.

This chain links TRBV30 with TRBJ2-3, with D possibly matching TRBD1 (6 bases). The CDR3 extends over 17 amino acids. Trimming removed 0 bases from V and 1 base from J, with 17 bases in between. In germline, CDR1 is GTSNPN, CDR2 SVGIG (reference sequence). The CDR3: CAWSVLVGAPRTDTQYF. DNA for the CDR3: TGTGCCTGGAGTGTACTTGTGGGGGCCCCCCGCACAGATACGCAGTATTTT.

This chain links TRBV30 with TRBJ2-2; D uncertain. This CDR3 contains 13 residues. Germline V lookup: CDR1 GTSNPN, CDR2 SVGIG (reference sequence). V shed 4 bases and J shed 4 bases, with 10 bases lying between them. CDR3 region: CAWIRMSTGELFF. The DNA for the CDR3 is TGTGCCTGGATCCGTATGAGCACCGGGGAGCTGTTTTTT.

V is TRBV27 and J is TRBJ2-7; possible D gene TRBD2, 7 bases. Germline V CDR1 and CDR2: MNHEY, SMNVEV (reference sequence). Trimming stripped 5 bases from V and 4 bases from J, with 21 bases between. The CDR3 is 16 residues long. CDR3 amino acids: CASSRELTGRAYEQYF. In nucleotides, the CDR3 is TGTGCCAGCAGTAGGGAGCTTACAGGGAGGGCTTACGAGCAGTACTTC.